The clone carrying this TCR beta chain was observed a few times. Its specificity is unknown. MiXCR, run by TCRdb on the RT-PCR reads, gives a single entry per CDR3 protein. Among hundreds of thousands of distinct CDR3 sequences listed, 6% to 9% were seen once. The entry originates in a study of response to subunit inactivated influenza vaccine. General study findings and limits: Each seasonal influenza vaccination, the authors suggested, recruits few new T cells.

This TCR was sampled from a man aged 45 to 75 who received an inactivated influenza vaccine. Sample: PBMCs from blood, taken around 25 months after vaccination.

CDR3 loop: CATLWRGGRDTQYF. The DNA of the CDR3 is TGTGCCACACTTTGGCGGGGGGGGAGAGATACGCAGTATTTT. The V and J genes are TRBV12-3 or TRBV12-4 and TRBJ2-3; TRBD2 matches 9 bases. V gave up 10 bases and J gave up 5 bases; unmatched junction bases: 10. The CDR3 runs 14 residues.